The clone carrying this T cell receptor (beta chain) was found a few times. The data were obtained in a study of T-cell reconstitution after alpha-beta-depleted transplantation in children. This CDR3 region has 18 residues. Germline V lookup: CDR1 MDHEN, CDR2 SYDVKM. Trimming cost V 5 bases and J 5 bases; bases outside gene matches: 11. Unique molecular identifiers were used in preparing the TCRbeta library. One entry per CDR3 protein results from TCRdb running MiXCR on the PCR reads. The profile shows about 210,000 distinct CDR3 sequences, around a sixth of them singletons. The genes are TRBV28 and TRBJ2-5; 16 bases agree with TRBD2. The source is a male patient between 2 and 9 years old who had a stem cell transplant for acute lymphoblastic leukemia, so the T cells may come from the graft donor. Material: PBMCs, mostly from graft donor cells, obtained 360 days after TCRalphabeta/CD19-depleted stem cell transplant. The CDR3 is CASSPAGTSGGAQETQYF. CDR3 DNA sequence: TGTGCCAGCAGTCCCGCCGGGACTAGCGGGGGGGCCCAGGAGACCCAGTACTTC.